This T cell receptor (beta chain) came from a study of shared clonotypes between healthy human individuals. Whole-study context: Samples came from a couple of female and three male donors aged 18 to 49.

The assay was immunoSEQ multiplex PCR, and TCRdb's table has in-frame clones only and misses some. This table holds roughly 2.5 million clones, more than 90% found once. V dropped 2 bases and J dropped 0 bases, with 4 bases sitting between them. The CDR3 runs 13 residues. Germline V lookup: CDR1 SGDLS, CDR2 YYNGEE. Of note for this clone: Other DNA sequences within the sample encode an identical CDR3.

This chain connects TRBV9 to TRBJ2-3, with D unclear. The source of this sequence is a man aged 18 to 29 in good health. Input material: naive CD4+ T cells sorted from blood. Stated subset: CD45RA+ positively selected. DNA of the CDR3: TGTGCCAGCAGCGTTGTCAGCACAGATACGCAGTATTTT. This codes for CASSVVSTDTQYF.